Listed here is a single T cell receptor beta chain. Its antigen specificity is not known. No base quality values were provided; no much bigger clone lies one nucleotide off. Collaborating institutions collected whole blood in K2EDTA tubes following their own protocols. Collaborator samples were shipped for TCRbeta analysis as frozen whole blood, isolated PBMCs, or DNA extracted from either sample type. This sample is part of a study of blood T cell repertoires in COVID-19 (dated by TCRdb to between 2020 and 2021). Study-level background: Samples covering the acute and convalescent phases of COVID-19 were provided by collaborators in the United States, Italy and Spain. The prospective study material was composed of cDNA or gDNA derived from T cells, B-cell-depleted T cells, or PBMCs. Subjects who had been exposed to COVID-19, were actively infected with it, or had recovered from it provided the deeply sampled blood TCRbeta repertoires that made up the dataset. The repertoires were made available in a free public database intended to serve as a resource for research on the immune response to SARS-CoV-2. The samples were drawn from two sources: the first 160 participants of the ongoing ImmuneRACE study, and 1,254 subjects contributed by 6 global collaborators. A de-identified subject ID, COVID-19 status, age in years and sex were almost always included in the sample metadata. Where HLA class I and class II types were available, the types were taken from metadata supplied by the sample provider, not from assay-based typing. The investigation overall reported the following: How much clinical and demographic metadata was included differed by source and by participant, and the metadata was provided uncurated.

The immunoSEQ Assay, a bias-controlled multiplex PCR, was used to amplify TCRbeta CDR3 regions from genomic DNA. Per the source publication's procedure: The number of nucleated cells in each sample was estimated from the amplification of reference gene primers within the assay. Sequence reads were collapsed and filtered to measure the absolute abundance of every unique TCRbeta CDR3 rearrangement. For each sample, productive Simpson clonality was calculated by taking the square root of Simpson's diversity index across productive rearrangements. TCRdb's version of the immuneACCESS table is confined to in-frame rearrangements and falls short of the full clone set. An unresolved V gene accounts for under half of the shortfall where checked; the remainder is of unknown origin. The V and J calls and clone size come from that table; D and trimming were worked out from the DNA. The sample profile shows approximately 70,000 clones; around 92% of them were found once. The ten most abundant clones make up about an eighth of the sample.

Material: peripheral blood. The source is a human donor with active COVID-19. The donor label of this sample is uncertain.

The DNA reads TGTGCCAGCAGCACCCGCAGTCGGGCGGGAGGGACGAACACCGGGGAGCTGTTTTTT. This translates into CASSTRSRAGGTNTGELFF. The sequence links TRBV11-3 to TRBJ2-2; 9 nucleotides in the junction match TRBD2. CDR1 and CDR2 were assigned from the germline V gene as SGHNT and YENEEA. Trimming removed 5 bases from V and 0 bases from J; the gene matches leave 13 bases unexplained. Measured from the cysteine to the phenylalanine, the CDR3 is 19 residues long. Of all the DNA, just the CDR3 is kept, 57 bases in frame from base 1.